This T cell receptor beta chain comes out of a study of blood T cell repertoires in COVID-19. TCRdb's copy holds only in-frame clones and misses some; the assay was immunoSEQ multiplex PCR. The sample includes around 150,000 clones, roughly 90% of them seen just once. V shed 0 bases and J shed 3 bases, with 11 bases lying between them. Germline V gives CDR1 MNHEY, CDR2 SVGAGI. The CDR3 loop spans 15 amino acids. The V and J genes are TRBV6-5 and TRBJ1-1; D is unresolved. This receptor was taken from a woman aged 55-70 years with active or convalescent COVID-19. The source material was peripheral blood. CDR3 nucleotides: TGTGCCAGCAGTTACTCGTCCCCAGCGGACACTGAAGCTTTCTTT. It encodes CASSYSSPADTEAFF.